The clone carrying this T cell receptor beta chain occurred a few times. This sample is drawn from a study of T cells in Graves' hyperthyroidism and ophthalmopathy. Over 18 months, lack of ophthalmopathy progression marked Graves' hyperthyroidism as stable. Any patient presenting with uncontrolled infection, other autoimmune disease, pregnancy or lactation was left out. Unmatched junction bases numbered 8, after V lost 5 bases and J lost 6 bases. The germline V gene encodes CDR1 MNHEY and CDR2 SMNVEV (reference sequence). This CDR3 comprises 15 residues. It was RNA transcripts that yielded the amplified TCR beta CDR3 regions. HTBI primers were employed in a first-round RT-PCR of the TCR CDR3. In TCRdb, the multiplex PCR reads were re-called with MiXCR into one record per CDR3 protein. The sample lists about 680,000 distinct CDR3 sequences, just over 35% seen once, with roughly 30% in the top ten.

The sequenced sample was blood. The source is a woman in her thirties or forties with Graves' hyperthyroidism. This chain joins TRBV27 and TRBJ2-5; 11 positions match TRBD2. The chain's CDR3 is CASSPRSSGRQTQYF. The CDR3 DNA is TGTGCCAGCAGTCCCCGTTCTAGCGGGAGGCAGACCCAGTACTTC.